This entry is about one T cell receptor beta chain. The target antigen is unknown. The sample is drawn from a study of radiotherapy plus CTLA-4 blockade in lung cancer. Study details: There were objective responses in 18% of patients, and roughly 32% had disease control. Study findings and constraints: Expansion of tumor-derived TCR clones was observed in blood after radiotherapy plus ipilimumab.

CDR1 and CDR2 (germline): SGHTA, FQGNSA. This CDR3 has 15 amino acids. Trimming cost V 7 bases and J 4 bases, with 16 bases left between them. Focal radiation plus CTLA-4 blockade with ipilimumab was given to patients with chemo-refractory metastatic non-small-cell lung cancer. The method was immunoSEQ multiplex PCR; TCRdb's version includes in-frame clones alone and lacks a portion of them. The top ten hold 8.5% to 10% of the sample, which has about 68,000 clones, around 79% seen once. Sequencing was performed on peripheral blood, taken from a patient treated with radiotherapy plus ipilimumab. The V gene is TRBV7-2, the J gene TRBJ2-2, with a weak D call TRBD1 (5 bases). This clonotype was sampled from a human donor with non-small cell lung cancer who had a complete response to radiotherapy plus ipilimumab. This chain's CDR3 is CASNPEGVGTGELFF. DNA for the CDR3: TGTGCCAGCAACCCCGAAGGGGTAGGCACCGGGGAGCTGTTTTTT.